The 13 T cell receptor beta chains given below trace back to one sample, sequenced in a study of graft-versus-host responses after intestinal transplantation. Produced via immunoSEQ multiplex PCR; TCRdb's table is partial and in-frame only. The sample lists under 150,000 clones, approximately 90% occurring once. No antigen is known for these receptors. The sequences come from unstimulated CD4+ T cells sorted from spleen or lymph node cells, collected before intestinal transplant. The receptors originated from a human donor who received an intestinal transplant.

J is TRBJ2-2 and V is TRBV27, with 11 bases identical to TRBD2. Germline trimming cut 3 bases from V and 1 base from J; bases unmatched to any gene: 4. The CDR3 is made up of 17 amino acids. CDR1 and CDR2 from the germline V gene are MNHEY and SMNVEV (reference sequence). The CDR3 spells CASSFSSGRKNTGELFF. The CDR3 DNA reads TGTGCCAGCAGTTTTTCTAGCGGGAGGAAGAACACCGGGGAGCTGTTTTTT.

The CDR3 loop reads CASRGQDNYGYTF. The CDR3 DNA sequence: TGTGCCAGTAGAGGACAGGATAACTATGGCTACACCTTC. This chain joins TRBV19 and TRBJ1-2; TRBD1 matches at 7 bases. The CDR3 has 13 amino acids. Per the germline V gene, CDR1 is LNHDA and CDR2 is SQIVND (reference sequence). V shed 6 bases and J 1 base; nucleotides not matched to a gene: 2.

In its sample, this clone was seen a few times. CDR3 amino acids: CAWSAGDRTEAFF. The CDR3 DNA reads as TGTGCCTGGAGTGCAGGGGACCGGACTGAAGCTTTCTTT. The chain couples TRBV30 to TRBJ1-1; tentatively, D is TRBD1 (6 bases). The germline V and J ends were trimmed by 1 base and 5 bases, with 11 bases remaining between them. Per the germline V gene, CDR1 is GTSNPN and CDR2 is SVGIG (reference sequence). This CDR3 has 13 amino acids.

The gene calls are TRBV29-1 and TRBJ2-3, with 9 bases fitting TRBD1. This CDR3 contains 15 residues. Unmatched junction bases numbered 10, after V lost 6 bases and J lost 3 bases. CDR1 and CDR2 (germline): SQVTM, ANQGSEA. This CDR3 reads CSVAGQGGVTDTQYF. The CDR3, as DNA: TGCAGCGTCGCGGGACAGGGCGGTGTAACAGATACGCAGTATTTT.

The rearrangement uses TRBV28 and TRBJ1-5; 8 nucleotides agree with TRBD1. The CDR3 sequence is 15 residues long. Germline CDR1 MDHEN, CDR2 SYDVKM. Trimming removed 5 bases from V and 2 bases from J; junction bases left unmatched: 5. As DNA, the CDR3 is TGTGCCAGCAGTGGGGGACAGGAGGGCAATCAGCCCCAGCATTTT. It yields the protein CASSGGQEGNQPQHF.

In its sample, this clone was seen a few times. The rearrangement joins TRBV19 to TRBJ1-2; TRBD1 matches 7 bases. Germline-derived CDR1 and CDR2 are LNHDA and SQIVND (reference sequence). V trimming: 6 bases; J trimming: 3 bases; junction bases outside the gene matches: 7. This CDR3 is 14 amino acids long. The CDR3 here is CASRSTGQDYGYTF. In DNA, the CDR3 is TGTGCCAGTAGATCGACAGGGCAGGACTATGGCTACACCTTC.

This clone has just one count. The chain combines TRBV4-1 with TRBJ2-3; 10 nucleotides agree with TRBD2. With V trimmed by 4 bases and J by 0 bases, 4 bases remained unmatched. Germline V gene lookup returns CDR1 MGHRA and CDR2 YSYEKL. The CDR3 sequence is 16 residues long. CDR3 in DNA: TGCGCCAGCAGCCGCTTACTAGCGGGGAGCACAGATACGCAGTATTTT. This encodes CASSRLLAGSTDTQYF.

The chain uses TRBV28 and TRBJ2-7; TRBD1 aligns across 7 bases. The germline V gene encodes CDR1 MDHEN and CDR2 SYDVKM. The J segment lost 2 bases and the V segment lost 4 bases, leaving 11 bases of the junction unmatched. CDR3 length equals 16 residues. This CDR3 reads CASSSPGMQGAYEQYF. The DNA for the CDR3 is TGTGCCAGCAGTTCACCCGGGATGCAGGGGGCCTACGAGCAGTACTTC.

The J gene is TRBJ1-2, the V gene TRBV5-1; D uncertain. The CDR3 contains 13 residues. Germline CDR1 SGHRS, CDR2 YFSETQ. V was shortened by 3 bases and J by 1 base, with 7 bases between the two germline ends. The DNA of the CDR3 is TGCGCCAGCAGCTCTACAGTTAACTATGGCTACACCTTC. Encoded protein: CASSSTVNYGYTF.

The chain employs TRBV6-1 and TRBJ2-5; 7 bases agree with TRBD1. CDR3 length: 15 amino acids. In germline, CDR1 is MNHNS, CDR2 SASEGT. The V gene end was trimmed by 3 bases and the J gene end by 11 bases; junction bases not matched to a gene: 15. The chain's CDR3 is CASSDGGVAQGEQYF. The CDR3 region has the DNA TGTGCCAGCAGTGATGGGGGAGTGGCCCAGGGGGAGCAGTACTTC.

This rearrangement joins TRBV4-3 to TRBJ2-1, with 13 bases identical to TRBD2. Germline V lookup: CDR1 LGHNA, CDR2 YSLEER. CDR3 length: 16 amino acids. Trimming at V came to 4 bases and at J to 4 bases, leaving 4 bases not matched to a gene. The chain's CDR3 is CASSPRGLAGYNEQFF. Written as DNA, the CDR3 is TGCGCCAGCAGCCCCCGGGGACTAGCGGGGTACAATGAGCAGTTCTTC.

The chain combines TRBV12-5 with TRBJ2-1; D perhaps matches TRBD1 (6 bases). Germline V gene sequence: CDR1 LGHNT, CDR2 FRNRAP. The length of the CDR3 is 13 residues. V was clipped by 1 base and J by 8 bases, with 9 bases between them. As DNA, the CDR3 is TGTGCTAGTGGTTTGGAACCAGGGGATGAGCAGTTCTTC. This sequence encodes CASGLEPGDEQFF.

The CDR3 DNA reads TGTGCCAGCCTTCCGGGACAGGGGAACGGGGAGCTGTTTTTT. It codes for CASLPGQGNGELFF. The V gene is TRBV6-1, the J gene TRBJ2-2; 10 nucleotides agree with TRBD1. There are 14 residues in the CDR3. Germline CDR1 and CDR2: MNHNS and SASEGT. The J segment lost 7 bases and the V segment lost 8 bases, leaving 7 bases of the junction unmatched.